The present TCR beta chain was sequenced within a study of blood T cell repertoires in COVID-19. Looking at the study overall: Italy, Spain and the United States were the sources of the convalescent and acute COVID-19 samples. T cells, B-cell-depleted T cells, or PBMCs provided the cDNA or gDNA that served as material.

Authors' analysis steps: Amplified reference gene primers provided the basis for estimating nucleated cell counts. Profiled with immunoSEQ multiplex PCR; TCRdb holds only in-frame clones, not every one. D and trimming were read from the DNA, whereas the V and J calls and clone size are those reported in that table. The sample has roughly 120,000 clones, roughly three quarters seen once. J gave up 1 base and V 1 base, and 5 bases lay outside the gene matches. The CDR3 covers 17 residues. CDR1 and CDR2 from the germline V gene are LNHNV and YYDKDF (reference sequence). This clone was seen just once. Sequencing input: peripheral blood. This receptor was obtained from a woman of 80 years or more with acute or convalescent COVID-19. The chain joins TRBV15 to TRBJ1-4, with 8 bases aligning to TRBD1. CDR3 region: CATSRATGDGTNEKLFF. The DNA of the CDR3 is TGTGCCACCAGCAGAGCGACAGGGGACGGAACTAATGAAAAACTGTTTTTT.